This T cell receptor (beta chain) was profiled in a study of cytomegalovirus exposure and HLA in healthy donors. Findings of the study overall: Productive rates of about 90% or about 30% were seen for most TCR beta V segments in an earlier analysis. Researchers counted roughly 160 TCR beta chains as cytomegalovirus-associated. For TCR beta chains, V- and J-gene trimming was later linked to a missense DCLRE1C variant.

13 Jbeta primers and 60 Vbeta primers were used for the PCR. Clones were sequenced by immunoSEQ multiplex PCR, and TCRdb holds only the in-frame ones, with some missing. The repertoire includes more than 30,000 clones, about 67% of them detected once, and about 9.5% sits in the top ten. Concerning this clone itself: Its target is unknown.

CDR3 length: 15 amino acids. The junction had 10 bases not matched to a gene; V was cut back by 4 bases and J by 8 bases. The germline V gene has CDR1 MDHEN and CDR2 SYDVKM. Source material: PBMCs. This sequence joins TRBV28 and TRBJ1-2; 10 bases fit TRBD1. This clonotype was obtained from a man in his forties in good health and CMV-seropositive. The CDR3 loop is CASSSGQGGTNGYTF. As DNA, the CDR3 is TGTGCCAGCAGTTCCGGACAGGGGGGGACGAACGGCTACACCTTC.